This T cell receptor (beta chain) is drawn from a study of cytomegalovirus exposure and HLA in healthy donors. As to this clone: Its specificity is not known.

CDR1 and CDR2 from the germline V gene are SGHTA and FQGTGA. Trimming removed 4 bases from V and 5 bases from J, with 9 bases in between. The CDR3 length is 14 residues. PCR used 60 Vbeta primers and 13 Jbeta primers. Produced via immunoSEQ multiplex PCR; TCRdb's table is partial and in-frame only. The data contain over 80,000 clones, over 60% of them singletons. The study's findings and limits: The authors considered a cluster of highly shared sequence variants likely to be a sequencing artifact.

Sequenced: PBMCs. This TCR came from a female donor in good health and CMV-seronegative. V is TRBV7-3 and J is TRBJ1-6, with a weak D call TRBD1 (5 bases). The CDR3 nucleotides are TGTGCCAGCAGCTGGCAGGGAAATAATTCACCCCTCCACTTT. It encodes CASSWQGNNSPLHF.